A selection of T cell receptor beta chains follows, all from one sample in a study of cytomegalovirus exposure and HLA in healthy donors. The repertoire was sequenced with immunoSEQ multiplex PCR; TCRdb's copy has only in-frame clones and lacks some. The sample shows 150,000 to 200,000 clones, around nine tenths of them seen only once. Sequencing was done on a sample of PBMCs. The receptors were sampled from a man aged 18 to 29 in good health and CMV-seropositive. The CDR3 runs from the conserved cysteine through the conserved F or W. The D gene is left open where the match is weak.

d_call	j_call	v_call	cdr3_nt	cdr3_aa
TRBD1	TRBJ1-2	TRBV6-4	TGTGCCAGCAAGGGGACAGCTACTAACTATGGCTACACCTTC	CASKGTATNYGYTF
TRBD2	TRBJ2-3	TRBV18	TGTGCCAGCTCACCGATTACTAGCGGGATCCAGGGTACGCAGTATTTT	CASSPITSGIQGTQYF
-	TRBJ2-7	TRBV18	TGTGCCAGCTCACCACCTGGGGGGGCGTACGAGCAGTACTTC	CASSPPGGAYEQYF
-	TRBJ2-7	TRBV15	TGTGCCACCAGCAGAGATTATAGCTACGAGCAGTACTTC	CATSRDYSYEQYF
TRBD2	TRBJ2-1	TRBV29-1	TGCAGCGCTGCCACTAGCGGGAGGAGAAATGAGCAGTTCTTC	CSAATSGRRNEQFF
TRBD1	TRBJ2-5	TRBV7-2	TGTGCCAGCAGCTTAGTTACAGGGGCCGGGAAGACCCAGTACTTC	CASSLVTGAGKTQYF
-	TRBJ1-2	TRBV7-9	TGTGCCAGCAGAGCAACAGGGAACTATGGCTACACCTTC	CASRATGNYGYTF
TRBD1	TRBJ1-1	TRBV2	TGTGCCAGCAGTGGGACAGGGAAGATCACTGAAGCTTTCTTT	CASSGTGKITEAFF
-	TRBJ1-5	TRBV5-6	TGTGCCAGCAGCCCCACGGGGGGCGGGGCTAATCAGCCCCAGCATTTT	CASSPTGGGANQPQHF
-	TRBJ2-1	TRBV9	TGTGCCAGCAGCGGTAGTGGAGCCTCCTACAATGAGCAGTTCTTC	CASSGSGASYNEQFF
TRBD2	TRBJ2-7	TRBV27	TGTGCCAGCAGCCAGCGACTAGCGGGAACCTACGAGCAGTACTTC	CASSQRLAGTYEQYF
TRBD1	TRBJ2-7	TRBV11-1	TGTGCCAGCAGCTTAGTTCCGGAACGGACAGGGCTAAACGAGCAGTACTTC	CASSLVPERTGLNEQYF
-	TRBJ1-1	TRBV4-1	TGCGCCAGCAGCCAAGTGGGGGGAAGGAACACTGAAGCTTTCTTT	CASSQVGGRNTEAFF
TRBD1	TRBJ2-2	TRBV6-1	TGTGCCAGCAGCCCAGGGGGCGACACCGGGGAGCTGTTTTTT	CASSPGGDTGELFF
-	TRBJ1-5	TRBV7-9	TGTGCCAGCAGCCGCGGGAGCGGGGATGGCAATCAGCCCCAGCATTTT	CASSRGSGDGNQPQHF
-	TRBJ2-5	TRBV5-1	TGCGCCAGCTGTGTCGGACAGAATCAAGAGACCCAGTACTTC	CASCVGQNQETQYF